These 21 T cell receptor beta chains were sequenced from one sample in a study of CXCR3-negative and CXCR3-positive naive CD8 T cells. These receptors have no known antigen. Overall study findings and caveats: Researchers report that CXCR3-positive naive cells carry more hydrophobic TRB CDR3s than CXCR3-negative naive cells.

The libraries of TRB cDNA were prepared using 5' RACE with UMI labels. TCRdb re-called the 5' RACE reads, yielding one record per CDR3 amino acid sequence without DNA. Its listing shows tens of thousands of distinct CDR3 sequences. The specimen sequenced was naive CXCR3+ CD8+ T cells from blood. Subset specified: CD45RO-CCR7+CD27+CD95- naive CD8+ T cells expressing CXCR3 (TNR3+). These TCRs come from a human donor in good health. Some clones in this sample may be carry-over from other donors' samples.

CDR3 in amino acids: CASSHVGLAKNIQYF. The genes are TRBV3-1 and TRBJ2-4. The CDR3 is made up of 15 amino acids. The germline V gene has CDR1 LGHDT and CDR2 YNNKEL (reference sequence).

The chain employs TRBV27 and TRBJ1-4; the TCRdb call, TRBD1, lacks DNA for checking. There are 15 residues in the CDR3. The germline V gene encodes CDR1 MNHEY and CDR2 SMNVEV (reference sequence). This chain's CDR3 is CASRADRLPGEKLFF.

CDR3 protein: CSARGLDRSYEQYF. This chain links TRBV20-1 with TRBJ2-7; TCRdb's D gene call, TRBD1, goes unchecked for lack of DNA. Germline CDR1 and CDR2: DFQATT and SNEGSKA (reference sequence). The CDR3 is 14 residues long.

This CDR3 is CASTNRENRDTQYF. The V and J genes are TRBV13 and TRBJ2-3; TCRdb outputs TRBD1, but without DNA this stays unchecked. Germline V gene sequence: CDR1 PRHDT, CDR2 FYEKMQ (reference sequence). The CDR3 covers 14 residues.

The chain has TRBV27 and TRBJ1-2. CDR3 length equals 11 residues. Looked up from germline, CDR1 is MNHEY and CDR2 is SMNVEV (reference sequence). The CDR3 is CASSSGLGYTF.

The gene calls are TRBV6-6 and TRBJ2-1; TCRdb picks TRBD2, but there is no DNA to check that call. CDR3 length: 16 amino acids. The germline V gene has CDR1 MNHNY and CDR2 SVGAGI (reference sequence). The CDR3 sequence is CASSYSGQQGYNEQFF.

The chain joins TRBV4-1 to TRBJ2-7; TCRdb proposes TRBD2, but this gene call is untestable without DNA. CDR3 length equals 15 residues. The germline gives CDR1 MGHRA, CDR2 YSYEKL. The CDR3 sequence: CASSHLLGSSYEQYF.

The chain has TRBV12-3 or TRBV12-4 and TRBJ1-1. This CDR3 has 15 amino acids. The CDR3 spells CASSLGGLGDTEAFF.

The chain combines TRBV12-3 or TRBV12-4 with TRBJ2-7; lacking DNA, the TRBD1 call made by TCRdb goes unchecked. The CDR3 is 14 residues long. This CDR3 is CASSSGQGFYEQYF.

The chain combines TRBV6-2 or TRBV6-3 with TRBJ2-2; TCRdb indicates TRBD2, and absent DNA this call remains unverified. Per the germline V gene, CDR1 is MNHEY and CDR2 is SVGEGT. This CDR3 spans 12 amino acids. The chain's CDR3 is CASEGQLGELFF.

The chain carries TRBV12-3 or TRBV12-4 and TRBJ2-1. CDR3 size: 13 residues. CDR3 loop: CASSSNDYNEQFF.

CDR3 protein: CASSLFPPGLALGEQFF. The chain has TRBV28 and TRBJ2-1; checking the TCRdb D call of TRBD2 is not possible without DNA. Germline-derived CDR1 and CDR2 are MDHEN and SYDVKM. The CDR3 totals 17 residues.

CDR3 amino acids: CASSVPGQGRPGSYNEQYF. This chain connects TRBV9 to TRBJ2-1; no DNA is available, so the TRBD1 call from TCRdb remains unchecked. The CDR3 has 19 amino acids. Germline CDR1 reads SGDLS; CDR2 reads YYNGEE.

The chain joins TRBV28 to TRBJ1-4. Germline loops: CDR1 MDHEN, CDR2 SYDVKM. The CDR3 has 11 residues. The CDR3 region is CASSLGEKLFF.

The chain is built from TRBV29-1 and TRBJ1-2. The length of the CDR3 is 14 residues. CDR1 and CDR2 (germline): SQVTM, ANQGSEA. The CDR3: CSDRGQGPSYGYTF. Drawing the rest from reference TRBV29-1 and TRBJ1-2, the complete variable domain is SAVISQKPSRDICQRGTSLTIQCQVDSQVTMMFWYRQQPGQSLTLIATANQGSEATYESGFVIDKFPISRPNLTFSTLTVSNMSPEDSSIYLCSDRGQGPSYGYTFGSGTRLTVV.

The rearrangement joins TRBV20-1 to TRBJ2-7; TCRdb names TRBD2, which stays unverified in the absence of DNA. This CDR3 spans 14 amino acids. Germline lookup yields CDR1 DFQATT and CDR2 SNEGSKA (reference sequence). The CDR3: CSASGTAVDYEQYF.

The chain joins TRBV28 to TRBJ2-5; absent DNA, TCRdb's TRBD1 call cannot be checked. Looked up from germline, CDR1 is MDHEN and CDR2 is SYDVKM. The CDR3 covers 16 residues. The CDR3 spells CASSLFQGAGEETQYF.

The chain recombines TRBV20-1 with TRBJ2-2; as DNA is missing, the TRBD2 call by TCRdb cannot be tested. Germline-derived CDR1 and CDR2 are DFQATT and SNEGSKA (reference sequence). CDR3 length: 16 amino acids. This chain's CDR3 is CSAFALLADPTGELFF.

The chain couples TRBV5-6 to TRBJ1-1; TCRdb's D call, TRBD1, is unchecked because there is no DNA. Germline V CDR1 and CDR2: SGHDT, YYEEEE. This CDR3 comprises 14 residues. The CDR3 region is CASSPGVLNTEAFF. Variable domain in full (rest from reference TRBV5-6 and TRBJ1-1): DAGVTQSPTHLIKTRGQQVTLRCSPKSGHDTVSWYQQALGQGPQFIFQYYEEEERQRGNFPDRFSGHQFPNYSSELNVNALLLGDSALYLCASSPGVLNTEAFFGQGTRLTVV.

The rearrangement uses TRBV6-1 and TRBJ2-1; checking the TCRdb D call of TRBD2 is not possible without DNA. CDR1 is MNHNS, CDR2 SASEGT, per germline. The CDR3 consists of 13 residues. The CDR3 loop reads CASSRTSKNEQFF.

The V gene is TRBV7-2, the J gene TRBJ1-1; TCRdb outputs TRBD1, but without DNA this stays unchecked. The CDR3 has 14 amino acids. CDR1 is SGHTA, CDR2 FQGNSA, per germline. CDR3 loop: CASSYGQMNTEAFF.